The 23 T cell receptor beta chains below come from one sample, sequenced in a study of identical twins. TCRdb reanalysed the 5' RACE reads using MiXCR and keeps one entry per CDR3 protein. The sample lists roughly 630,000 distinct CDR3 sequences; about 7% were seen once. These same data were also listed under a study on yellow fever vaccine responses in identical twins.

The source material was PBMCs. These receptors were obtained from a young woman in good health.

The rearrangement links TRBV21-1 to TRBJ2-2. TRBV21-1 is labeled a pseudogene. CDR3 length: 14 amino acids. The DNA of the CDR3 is TGTGCCAGCAGTACTCCTTGGAACACCGGGGAGCTGTTTTTT. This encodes CASSTPWNTGELFF.

The CDR3 nucleotides read TGTGCCAGCAGCTTAGTGTTCGTAGGTACAGATACGCAGTATTTT. Translation: CASSLVFVGTDTQYF. The chain employs TRBV7-2 and TRBJ2-3; D is uncertain. The CDR3 consists of 15 residues. Germline values: CDR1 SGHTA, CDR2 FQGNSA. V dropped 1 base and J dropped 3 bases, with 11 bases sitting between them. The full variable domain, in which reference TRBV7-2 and TRBJ2-3 provide the parts outside the CDR3, is GAGVSQSPSNKVTEKGKDVELRCDPISGHTALYWYRQSLGQGLEFLIYFQGNSAPDKSGLPSDRFSAERTGGSVSTLTIQRTQQEDSAVYLCASSLVFVGTDTQYFGPGTRLTVL.

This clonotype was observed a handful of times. In nucleotides, the CDR3 is TGCAGTGCTGCATCGGGAACAGGGGCAGGTGGACAGTTCTTC. It is translated as CSAASGTGAGGQFF. This chain connects TRBV20-1 to TRBJ2-1, with 7 bases aligning to TRBD1. Germline CDR1 is DFQATT and CDR2 is SNEGSKA (reference sequence). The CDR3 has 14 residues. Trimming removed 5 bases from V and 13 bases from J; junction bases left unmatched: 17.

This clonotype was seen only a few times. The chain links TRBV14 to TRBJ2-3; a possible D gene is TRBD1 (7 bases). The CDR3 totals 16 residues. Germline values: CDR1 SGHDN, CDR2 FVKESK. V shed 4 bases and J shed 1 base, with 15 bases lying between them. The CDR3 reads CASSLLGGTGTDTQYF. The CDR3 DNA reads TGTGCCAGCAGCCTCCTAGGGGGGACAGGCACAGATACGCAGTATTTT.

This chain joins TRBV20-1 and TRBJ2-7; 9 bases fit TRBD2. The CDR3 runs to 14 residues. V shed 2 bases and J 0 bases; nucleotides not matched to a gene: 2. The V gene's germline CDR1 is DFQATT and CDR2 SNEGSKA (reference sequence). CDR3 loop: CSARTSGFSYEQYF. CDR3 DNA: TGCAGTGCTAGAACTAGCGGGTTCTCCTACGAGCAGTACTTC.

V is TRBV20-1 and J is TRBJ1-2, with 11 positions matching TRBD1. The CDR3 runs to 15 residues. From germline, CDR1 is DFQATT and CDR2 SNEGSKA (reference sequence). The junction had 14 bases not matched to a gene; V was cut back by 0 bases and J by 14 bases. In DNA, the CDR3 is TGCAGTGCTAGAGAAGCCGGGACAGGGGGAGGTCATCGAACCTTC. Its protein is CSAREAGTGGGHRTF.

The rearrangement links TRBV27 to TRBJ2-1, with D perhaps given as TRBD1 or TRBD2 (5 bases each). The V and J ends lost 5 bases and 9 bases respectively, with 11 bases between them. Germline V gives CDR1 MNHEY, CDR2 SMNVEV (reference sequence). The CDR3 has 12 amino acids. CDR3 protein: CASSTGLFEQFF. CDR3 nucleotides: TGTGCCAGCAGTACAGGACTCTTTGAGCAGTTCTTC.

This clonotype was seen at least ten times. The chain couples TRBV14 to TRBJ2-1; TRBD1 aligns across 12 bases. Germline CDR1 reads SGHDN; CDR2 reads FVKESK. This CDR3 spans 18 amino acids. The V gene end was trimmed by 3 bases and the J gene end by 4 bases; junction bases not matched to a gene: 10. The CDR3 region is CASSHYLWDRGLYNEQFF. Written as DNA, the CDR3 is TGTGCCAGCAGCCATTATCTTTGGGACAGGGGGCTTTACAATGAGCAGTTCTTC.

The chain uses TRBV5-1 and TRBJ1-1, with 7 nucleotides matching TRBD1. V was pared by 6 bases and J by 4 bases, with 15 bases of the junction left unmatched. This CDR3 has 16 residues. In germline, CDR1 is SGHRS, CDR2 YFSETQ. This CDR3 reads CASISTTGRSGTEAFF. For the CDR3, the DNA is TGCGCCAGCATCAGCACGACAGGGCGGTCTGGCACTGAAGCTTTCTTT.

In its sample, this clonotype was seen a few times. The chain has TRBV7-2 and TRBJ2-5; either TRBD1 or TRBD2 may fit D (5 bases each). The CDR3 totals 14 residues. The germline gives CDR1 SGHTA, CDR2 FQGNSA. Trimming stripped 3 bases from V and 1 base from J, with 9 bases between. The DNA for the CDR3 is TGTGCCAGCAGCTTCAGGGAGTTCCAAGAGACCCAGTACTTC. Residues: CASSFREFQETQYF.

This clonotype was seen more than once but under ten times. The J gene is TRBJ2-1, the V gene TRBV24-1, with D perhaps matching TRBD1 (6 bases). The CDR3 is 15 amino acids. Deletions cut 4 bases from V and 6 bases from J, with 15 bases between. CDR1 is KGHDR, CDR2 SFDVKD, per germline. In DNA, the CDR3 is TGTGCCACCAGTGAAGGAGTACAGGGCGGCAATGAGCAGTTCTTC. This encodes CATSEGVQGGNEQFF.

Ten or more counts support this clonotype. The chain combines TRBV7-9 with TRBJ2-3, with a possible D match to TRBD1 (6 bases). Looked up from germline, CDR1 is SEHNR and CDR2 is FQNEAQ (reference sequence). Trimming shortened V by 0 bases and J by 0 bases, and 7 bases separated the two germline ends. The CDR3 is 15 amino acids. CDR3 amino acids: CASSLAGQSTDTQYF. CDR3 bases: TGTGCCAGCAGCTTAGCGGGACAAAGCACAGATACGCAGTATTTT.

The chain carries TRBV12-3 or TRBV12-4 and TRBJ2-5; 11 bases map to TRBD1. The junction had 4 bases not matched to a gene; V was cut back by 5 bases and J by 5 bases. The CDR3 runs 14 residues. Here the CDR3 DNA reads TGTGCCAGCAGTCGGGACAGGGGGGGGGAGACCCAGTACTTC. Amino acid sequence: CASSRDRGGETQYF.

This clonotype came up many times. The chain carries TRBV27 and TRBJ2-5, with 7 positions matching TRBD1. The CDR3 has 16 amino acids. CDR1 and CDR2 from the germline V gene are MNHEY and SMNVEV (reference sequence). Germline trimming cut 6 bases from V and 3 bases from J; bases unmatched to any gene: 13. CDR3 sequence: CASSTYLDRDKETQYF. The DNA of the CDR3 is TGTGCCAGCAGCACGTACCTCGACAGGGACAAAGAGACCCAGTACTTC.

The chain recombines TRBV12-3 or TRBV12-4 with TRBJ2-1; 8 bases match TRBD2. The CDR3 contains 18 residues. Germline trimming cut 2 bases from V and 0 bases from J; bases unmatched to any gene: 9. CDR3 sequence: CASSLFVRLASSYNEQFF. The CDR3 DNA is TGTGCCAGCAGTTTATTTGTGCGACTAGCGAGCTCCTACAATGAGCAGTTCTTC.

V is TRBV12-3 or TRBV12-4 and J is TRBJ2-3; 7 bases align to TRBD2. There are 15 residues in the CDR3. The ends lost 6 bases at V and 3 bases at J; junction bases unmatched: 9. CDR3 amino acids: CASSPQDSGTDTQYF. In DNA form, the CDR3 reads TGTGCCAGCAGCCCCCAGGATAGCGGGACAGATACGCAGTATTTT.

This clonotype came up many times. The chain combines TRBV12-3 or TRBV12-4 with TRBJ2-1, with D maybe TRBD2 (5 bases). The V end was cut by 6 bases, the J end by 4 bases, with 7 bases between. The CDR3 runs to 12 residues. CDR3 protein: CASREDYNEQFF. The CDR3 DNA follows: TGTGCCAGCAGGGAGGATTACAATGAGCAGTTCTTC.

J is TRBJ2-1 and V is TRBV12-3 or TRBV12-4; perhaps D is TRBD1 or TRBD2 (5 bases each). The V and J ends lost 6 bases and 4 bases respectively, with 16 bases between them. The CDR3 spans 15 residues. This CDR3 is CASSSFPGQYNEQFF. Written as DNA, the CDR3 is TGTGCCAGCAGCAGCTTCCCGGGGCAATACAATGAGCAGTTCTTC.

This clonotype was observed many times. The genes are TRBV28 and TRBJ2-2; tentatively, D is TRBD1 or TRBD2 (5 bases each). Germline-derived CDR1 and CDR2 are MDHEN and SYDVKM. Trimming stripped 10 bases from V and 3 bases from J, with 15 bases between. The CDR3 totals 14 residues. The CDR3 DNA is TGTGCCATCCAGGCGGTGGGGGACACCGGGGAGCTGTTTTTT. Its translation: CAIQAVGDTGELFF. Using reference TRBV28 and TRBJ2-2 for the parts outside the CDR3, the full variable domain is DVKVTQSSRYLVKRTGEKVFLECVQDMDHENMFWYRQDPGLGLRLIYFSYDVKMKEKGDIPEGYSVSREKKERFSLILESASTNQTSMYLCAIQAVGDTGELFFGEGSRLTVL.

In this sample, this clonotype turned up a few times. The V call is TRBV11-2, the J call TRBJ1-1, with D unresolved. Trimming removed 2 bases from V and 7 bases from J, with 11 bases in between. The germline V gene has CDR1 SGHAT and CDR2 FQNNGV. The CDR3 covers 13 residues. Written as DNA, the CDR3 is TGTGCCAGCAGCTTATATAGGAGCGTTGAAGCTTTCTTT. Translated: CASSLYRSVEAFF.

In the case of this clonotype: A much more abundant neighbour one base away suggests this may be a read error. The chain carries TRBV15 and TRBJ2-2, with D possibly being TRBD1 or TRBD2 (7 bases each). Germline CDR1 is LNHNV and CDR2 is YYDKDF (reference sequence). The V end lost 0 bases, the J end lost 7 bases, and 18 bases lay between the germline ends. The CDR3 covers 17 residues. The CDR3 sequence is CATSRDIRGGWYGELFF. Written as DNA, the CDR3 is TGTGCCACCAGCAGAGATATCAGGGGGGGGTGGTACGGGGAGCTGTTTTTT. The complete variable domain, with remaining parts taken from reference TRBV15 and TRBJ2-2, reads DAMVIQNPRYQVTQFGKPVTLSCSQTLNHNVMYWYQQKSSQAPKLLFHYYDKDFNNEADTPDNFQSRRPNTSFCFLDIRSPGLGDTAMYLCATSRDIRGGWYGELFFGEGSRLTVL.

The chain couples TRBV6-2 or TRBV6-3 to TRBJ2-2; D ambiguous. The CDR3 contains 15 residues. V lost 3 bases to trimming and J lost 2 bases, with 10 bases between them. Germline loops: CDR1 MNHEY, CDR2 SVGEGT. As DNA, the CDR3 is TGTGCCAGCAGTTATGCGCAGACTAACACCGGGGAGCTGTTTTTT. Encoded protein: CASSYAQTNTGELFF.

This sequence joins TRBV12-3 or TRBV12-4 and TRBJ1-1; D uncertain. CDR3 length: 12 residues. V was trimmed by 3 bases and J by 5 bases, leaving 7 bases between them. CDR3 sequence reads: CASSLGMTEAFF. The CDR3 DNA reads TGTGCCAGCAGTTTGGGGATGACTGAAGCTTTCTTT.